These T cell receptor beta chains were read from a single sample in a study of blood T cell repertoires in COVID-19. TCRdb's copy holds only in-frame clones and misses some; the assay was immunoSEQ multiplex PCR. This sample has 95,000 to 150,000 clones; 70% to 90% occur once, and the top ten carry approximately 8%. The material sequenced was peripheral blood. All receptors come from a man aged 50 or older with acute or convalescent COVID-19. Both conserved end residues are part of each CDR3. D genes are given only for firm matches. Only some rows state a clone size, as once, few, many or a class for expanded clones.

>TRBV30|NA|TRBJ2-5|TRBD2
TGTGCCTGGAGTGTAATAGGGGCTAGCGGGAGGGAGACCCAGTACTTC
CAWSVIGASGRETQYF
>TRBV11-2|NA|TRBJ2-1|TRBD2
TGTGCCAGCAGCTTAGGTCGAGCGGGAGGTATCGGTGAGCAGTTCTTC
CASSLGRAGGIGEQFF
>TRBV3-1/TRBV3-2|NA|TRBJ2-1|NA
TGTGCCAGCAGCAAAAAGGGATGGGGCGAAATTTACAATGAGCAGTTCTTC
CASSKKGWGEIYNEQFF
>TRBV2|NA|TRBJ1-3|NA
TGTGCCAGCAGTGCCCTACAGGGTTACTCTGGAAACACCATATATTTT
CASSALQGYSGNTIYF
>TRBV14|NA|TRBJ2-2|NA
TGTGCCAGCAGCCAAGATTTTGTAGTTTCTGTTTCTGAGTCTCCCGGGGAGCTGTTTTTT
CASSQDFVVSVSESPGELFF
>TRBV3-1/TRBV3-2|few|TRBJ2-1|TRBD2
TGTGCCAGCAGCCAAGGGGCTAGCGGAAACAATGAGCAGTTCTTC
CASSQGASGNNEQFF
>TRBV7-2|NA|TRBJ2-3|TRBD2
TGTGCCAGCAGCAAGCGGGACTTCCTGGATACGCAGTATTTT
CASSKRDFLDTQYF
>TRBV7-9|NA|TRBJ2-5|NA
TGTGCCAGCAGCTTAGGACAGGTTCAAGAGACCCAGTACTTC
CASSLGQVQETQYF
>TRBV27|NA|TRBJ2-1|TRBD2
TGTGCCAGCAGCCTAGGTACTAGCGGGGCAAATGAGCAGTTCTTC
CASSLGTSGANEQFF
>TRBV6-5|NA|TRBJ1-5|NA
TGTGCCAGCAGGTATAGCAATCAGCCCCAGCATTTT
CASRYSNQPQHF
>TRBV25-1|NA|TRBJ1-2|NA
TGTGCCAGCAGTGACGGCTATGGCTACACCTTC
CASSDGYGYTF
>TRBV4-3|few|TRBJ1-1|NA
TGCGCCAGCAGCCTGACGGGGAACACTGAAGCTTTCTTT
CASSLTGNTEAFF
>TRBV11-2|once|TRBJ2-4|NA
TGTGCCAGCAGCTTACCCATCACTCTAGCTAGAATCGTTCAGTACTTC
CASSLPITLARIVQYF
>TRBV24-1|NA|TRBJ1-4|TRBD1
TGTGCCACCAGTGCCCGGACAGGGGGCAGTGAAAAACTGTTTTTT
CATSARTGGSEKLFF
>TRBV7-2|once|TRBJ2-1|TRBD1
TGTGCCAGCAGCTCGGAGTGGGACAGGGGTTATAATGAGCAGTTCTTC
CASSSEWDRGYNEQFF
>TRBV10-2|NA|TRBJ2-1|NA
TGCGCCAGCAGTGTGAGTGCGGACTCCTACAATGAGCAGTTCTTC
CASSVSADSYNEQFF
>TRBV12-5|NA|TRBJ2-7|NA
TGTGCTAGTGGTTTGGGCGGGATAGGACCCTACGAGCAGTACTTC
CASGLGGIGPYEQYF